This entry lists 8 T cell receptor beta chains sequenced from one sample in a study of OX40 agonist ivuxolimab in advanced cancers. Produced via immunoSEQ multiplex PCR; TCRdb's table is partial and in-frame only. The sample has 28,000 or so clones; about 80% are singletons. Sequenced here: CD4+ or CD8+ T cells sorted from blood, sampled in a trial of the OX40 agonist ivuxolimab. The receptors originated from an adult with an advanced solid tumor such as melanoma, head and neck, liver or kidney cancer.

The rearrangement uses TRBV6-6 and TRBJ2-1, with D possibly called TRBD1 or TRBD2 (6 bases each). Trimming shortened V by 8 bases and J by 6 bases, and 11 bases separated the two germline ends. In germline, CDR1 is MNHNY, CDR2 SVGAGI (reference sequence). This CDR3 region has 12 residues. The chain's CDR3 is CASEGGLNEQFF. In DNA form, the CDR3 reads TGTGCCAGCGAGGGGGGACTCAATGAGCAGTTCTTC.

This chain connects TRBV4-1 to TRBJ1-4; weak D call: TRBD1 (6 bases). The CDR3 spans 15 residues. Trimming pared 7 bases from V and 12 bases from J, leaving 24 bases between. Per the germline V gene, CDR1 is MGHRA and CDR2 is YSYEKL. CDR3 loop: CASTRRDKTSRELFF. The CDR3 nucleotides are TGCGCCAGCACCCGAAGGGACAAGACTTCCCGGGAACTGTTTTTT.

Concerning this clone: Other nucleotide sequences from this sample produce the same CDR3. The chain is built from TRBV4-3 and TRBJ1-5; a weak D match, TRBD1 (6 bases). Germline loops: CDR1 LGHNA, CDR2 YSLEER. V dropped 5 bases and J dropped 0 bases, with 8 bases sitting between them. The CDR3 extends over 14 amino acids. The CDR3 DNA follows: TGCGCCAGCAGCTTGACAGGTAGCAATCAGCCCCAGCATTTT. Translating it yields CASSLTGSNQPQHF.

This sequence joins TRBV6-5 and TRBJ1-1; the D is unclear. The CDR3 has 13 residues. Germline CDR1 MNHEY, CDR2 SVGAGI. Trimming left V 6 bases short and J 2 bases short, with 10 bases between. In nucleotides, the CDR3 is TGTGCCAGCAGGTGGACGGTTAACACTGAAGCTTTCTTT. Translating gives CASRWTVNTEAFF.

The V and J genes are TRBV6-5 and TRBJ1-2; D is unresolved. V lost 5 bases and J lost 4, with 11 bases in between. The CDR3 loop spans 13 amino acids. Germline assignment: CDR1 MNHEY and CDR2 SVGAGI. The CDR3 is CASSDGPFYGYTF. The CDR3 nucleotides are TGTGCCAGCAGTGATGGACCGTTCTATGGCTACACCTTC.

The chain joins TRBV4-3 to TRBJ1-2, with D possibly matching TRBD1 (5 bases). The CDR3 covers 15 residues. CDR1 is LGHNA and CDR2 is YSLEER in the germline V gene. V was trimmed by 4 bases and J by 0 bases, leaving 12 bases between them. As DNA, the CDR3 is TGCGCCAGCAGCCCCCAGGGCACTTCTAACTATGGCTACACCTTC. Amino acid sequence: CASSPQGTSNYGYTF.

This clone was detected only a few times. This rearrangement joins TRBV30 to TRBJ1-2, with D hard to call. CDR3 length: 12 amino acids. Germline V CDR1 and CDR2: GTSNPN, SVGIG (reference sequence). V lost 3 bases to trimming and J lost 1 base, with 6 bases between them. CDR3 DNA sequence: TGTGCCTGGAGAAAGGATAACTATGGCTACACCTTC. It specifies CAWRKDNYGYTF. The variable domain in full, completed from reference TRBV30 and TRBJ1-2, reads SQTIHQWPATLVQPVGSPLSLECTVEGTSNPNLYWYRQAAGRGLQLLFYSVGIGQISSEVPQNLSASRPQDRQFILSSKKLLLSDSGFYLCAWRKDNYGYTFGSGTRLTVV.

Comments on this clone: This same CDR3 is encoded by further DNA sequences in the sample. This chain joins TRBV27 and TRBJ2-7; D is perhaps TRBD1 or TRBD2 (5 bases each). Germline values: CDR1 MNHEY, CDR2 SMNVEV (reference sequence). This CDR3 spans 12 amino acids. V was clipped by 2 bases and J by 3 bases, with 5 bases between them. This CDR3 reads CASSLGGYEQYF. The CDR3 DNA follows: TGTGCCAGCAGTTTAGGGGGCTACGAGCAGTACTTC.